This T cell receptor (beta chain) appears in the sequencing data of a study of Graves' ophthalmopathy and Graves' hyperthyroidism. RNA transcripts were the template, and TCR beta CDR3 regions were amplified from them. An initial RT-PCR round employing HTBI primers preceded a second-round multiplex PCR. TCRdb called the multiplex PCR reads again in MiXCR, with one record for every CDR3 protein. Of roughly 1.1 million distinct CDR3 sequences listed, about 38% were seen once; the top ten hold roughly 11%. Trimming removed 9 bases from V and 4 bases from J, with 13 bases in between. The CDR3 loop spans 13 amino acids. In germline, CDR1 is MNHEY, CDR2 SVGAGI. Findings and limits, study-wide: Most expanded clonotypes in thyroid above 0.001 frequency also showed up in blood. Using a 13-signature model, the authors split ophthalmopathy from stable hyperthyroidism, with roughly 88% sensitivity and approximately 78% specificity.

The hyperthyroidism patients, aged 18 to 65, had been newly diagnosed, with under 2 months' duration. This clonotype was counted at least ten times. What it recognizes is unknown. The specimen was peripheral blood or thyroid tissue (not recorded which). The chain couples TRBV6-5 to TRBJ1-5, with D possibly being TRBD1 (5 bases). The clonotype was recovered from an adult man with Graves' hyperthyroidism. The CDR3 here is CASFGRVNQPQHF. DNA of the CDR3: TGTGCCAGTTTTGGCAGGGTGAATCAGCCCCAGCATTTT.